This T cell receptor beta chain was captured in a study of tumor-infiltrating lymphocytes in primary liver carcinoma. Study details: Patients were both men and women, whose ages ran from 30 to 69 years.

This clonotype was seen a single time. From 450 to 600 ng total RNA, TCR beta cDNA was generated with a primer in the constant region. Three nested multiplex PCR rounds, a slightly modified ARM-PCR method, built the TCR beta libraries. It was with TRBV1-TRBV30 forward primers and a C-beta reverse primer that the first two PCR rounds were run, at 10 cycles each. TCRdb re-analysed the multiplex PCR reads in MiXCR, keeping a single row per CDR3 protein. The sample lists approximately 120,000 distinct CDR3 sequences; 64% were seen once. V was trimmed by 7 bases and J by 13 bases, leaving 22 bases between them. Germline lookup yields CDR1 MNHNY and CDR2 SVGAGI (reference sequence). There are 13 residues in the CDR3. Extraction of RNA together with DNA used 20-30 mg of unsorted bulk tissue.

Sequencing used liver tumor tissue from sampling region 3. As to subset: tumor region T3, left-lateral pole. The V gene is TRBV6-6, the J gene TRBJ1-1; D might be TRBD1 (5 bases). The receptor comes from a woman in her sixties with primary liver carcinoma and hepatitis B virus infection. CDR3 coding DNA: TGTGCCAGCAACCCTGGTGGTGGGGGACCAGTTTTCTTT. Translating it yields CASNPGGGGPVFF.